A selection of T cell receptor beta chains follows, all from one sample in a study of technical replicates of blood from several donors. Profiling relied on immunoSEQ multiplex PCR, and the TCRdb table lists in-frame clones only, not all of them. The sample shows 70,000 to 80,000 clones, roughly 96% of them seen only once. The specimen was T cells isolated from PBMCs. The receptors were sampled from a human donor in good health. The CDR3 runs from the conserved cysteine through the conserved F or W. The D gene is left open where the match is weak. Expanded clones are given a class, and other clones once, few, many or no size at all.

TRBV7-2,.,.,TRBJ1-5,TGTGCCAGCAGCCGAAGCGGTAATCAGCCCCAGCATTTT,CASSRSGNQPQHF
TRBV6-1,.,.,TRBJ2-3,TGTGCCAGCAGTGGGACAGCTCTAGACACAGATACGCAGTATTTT,CASSGTALDTDTQYF
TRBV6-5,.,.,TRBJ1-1,TGTGCCACCCGGAGGGGCTTGAACACTGAAGCTTTCTTT,CATRRGLNTEAFF
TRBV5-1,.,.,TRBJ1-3,TGCGCCAGCAGCTTGGATTACGGGGACACCATATATTTT,CASSLDYGDTIYF
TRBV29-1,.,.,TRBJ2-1,TGCAGCGTTGAAGATCGCGGGGCTAGCGTCGACAATGAGCAGTTCTTC,CSVEDRGASVDNEQFF
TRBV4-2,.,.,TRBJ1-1,TGTGCCAGCAGCCAAGATCAACCAGGGGCAGGGAGCACTGAAGCTTTCTTT,CASSQDQPGAGSTEAFF
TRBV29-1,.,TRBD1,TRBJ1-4,TGCAGCGTTCGACAGGGGGGAGCTGAAAAACTGTTTTTT,CSVRQGGAEKLFF
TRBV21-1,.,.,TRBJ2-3,TGTGCCAGCAAAGGTGGAGGGAGGGACGACACAGATACGCAGTATTTT,CASKGGGRDDTDTQYF
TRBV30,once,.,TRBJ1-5,TGTGCCTGGAGTGAGGGGGGGGGCAGGGGTAACAATCAGCCCCAGCATTTT,CAWSEGGGRGNNQPQHF
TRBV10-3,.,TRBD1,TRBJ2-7,TGTGCCATCAGTAGGATCGGACAGGCCCCGGGCTACGAGCAGTACTTC,CAISRIGQAPGYEQYF
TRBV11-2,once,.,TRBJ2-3,TGTGCCAGCAGGAAACTTAGTGGGCAGGGCGGCACAGATACGCAGTATTTT,CASRKLSGQGGTDTQYF
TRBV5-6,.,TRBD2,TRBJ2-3,TGTGCCAGCAGCTTGATGGTTTGGCGGGGGATGGATACGCAGTATTTT,CASSLMVWRGMDTQYF
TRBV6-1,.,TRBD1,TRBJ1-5,TGTGCCAGCAGTGAGGACGACAGGGGCAATCAGCCCCAGCATTTT,CASSEDDRGNQPQHF
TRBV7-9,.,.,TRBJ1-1,TGTGCCAGCAGCTTACTCTGGCTGAACACTGAAGCTTTCTTT,CASSLLWLNTEAFF
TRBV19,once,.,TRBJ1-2,TGTGCCAGTAGTATATGGGGACACGGGGGCTACACCTTC,CASSIWGHGGYTF
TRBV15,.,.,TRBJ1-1,TGTGCCACCAGCAGAGACCGGGATTATTTCACTGAAGCTTTCTTT,CATSRDRDYFTEAFF
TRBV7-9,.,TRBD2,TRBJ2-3,TGTGCCAGCAGCCTCGTAGCGGGGGGGCACACAGATACGCAGTATTTT,CASSLVAGGHTDTQYF
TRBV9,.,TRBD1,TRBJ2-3,TGTGCCAGCAGCCTAACAGGGGCCAACACAGATACGCAGTATTTT,CASSLTGANTDTQYF
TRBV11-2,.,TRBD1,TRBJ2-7,TGTGCCAGCATGGCCGGGACAGTCTCCTACGAGCAGTACTTC,CASMAGTVSYEQYF
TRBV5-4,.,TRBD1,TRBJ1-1,TGTGCCAGCAGCTTGGCACAGGGGATGAACACTGAAGCTTTCTTT,CASSLAQGMNTEAFF
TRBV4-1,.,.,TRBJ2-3,TGCGCCAGCAGCCAAGATCAGGTAGTGGCAGATACGCAGTATTTT,CASSQDQVVADTQYF
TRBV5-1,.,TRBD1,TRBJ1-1,TGCGCCAGCAGCTTGGGGACAGGGTGGGATACTGAAGCTTTCTTT,CASSLGTGWDTEAFF
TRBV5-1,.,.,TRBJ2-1,TGCGCCAGCCGCCTTAACCCTGGGGCGGCCGATGAGCAGTTCTTC,CASRLNPGAADEQFF
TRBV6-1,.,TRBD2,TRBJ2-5,TGTGCCAGCAGTGAAGGGGTTAGCGGGAGGTCAGAGACCCAGTACTTC,CASSEGVSGRSETQYF
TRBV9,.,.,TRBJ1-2,TGTGCCAGCAGCGCCGTACAGGGAAGTTTCTATGGCTACACCTTC,CASSAVQGSFYGYTF
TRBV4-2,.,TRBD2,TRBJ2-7,TGTGCCAGCAGCCCGAGCGGTCCTAGCGGGAGTTATGAGCAGTACTTC,CASSPSGPSGSYEQYF
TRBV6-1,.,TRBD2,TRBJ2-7,TGTGCCAGCAGTGAGGGGACTAGCGGGAGTTCCCTCGAGCAGTACTTC,CASSEGTSGSSLEQYF
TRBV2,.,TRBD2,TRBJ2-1,TGTGCCAGCAGACGGACTAGCGGGCTCTCCTACAATGAGCAGTTCTTC,CASRRTSGLSYNEQFF
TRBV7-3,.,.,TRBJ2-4,TGTGCCAGCAGCTTAACGTCGTCCCAGGCCAAAAACATTCAGTACTTC,CASSLTSSQAKNIQYF
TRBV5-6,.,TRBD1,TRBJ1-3,TGTGCCAGCAGCTTCTGGTACAGGGGGATAAGAAACACCATATATTTT,CASSFWYRGIRNTIYF
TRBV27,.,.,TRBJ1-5,TGTGCCAGCAGTCAAGGGAGGAGGCATCAGCCCCAGCATTTT,CASSQGRRHQPQHF
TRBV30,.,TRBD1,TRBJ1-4,TGTGCCTGGAGTGTACAGTACAGGGGGCAGGGTGAAAAACTGTTTTTT,CAWSVQYRGQGEKLFF
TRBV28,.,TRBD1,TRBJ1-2,TGTGCCACCTATAGACGGATGGGACAGGCAATTTATGGCTACACCTTC,CATYRRMGQAIYGYTF
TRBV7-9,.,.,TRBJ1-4,TGTGCCAGCGGCCCCCTCCTCGATGCAACTAATGAAAAACTGTTTTTT,CASGPLLDATNEKLFF
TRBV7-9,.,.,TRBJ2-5,TGTGCCAGCAGCTCAAGCGGCAGGTTACGGTCCCAGTACTTC,CASSSSGRLRSQYF
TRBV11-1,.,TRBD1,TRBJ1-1,TGTGCCAGCAGCTTAGTGGCACAGGGGGCCGGGAACACTGAAGCTTTCTTT,CASSLVAQGAGNTEAFF
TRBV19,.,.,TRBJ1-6,TGTGCCAGTAGTATCCAGGGTTCTGATTCACCCCTCCACTTT,CASSIQGSDSPLHF
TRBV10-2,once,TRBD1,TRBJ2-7,TGCGCCACTATGACAGGGTCCAACGAGCAGTACTTC,CATMTGSNEQYF
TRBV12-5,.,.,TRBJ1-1,TGTGCTAGTGGTCGACTGACCTTGAACACTGAAGCTTTCTTT,CASGRLTLNTEAFF
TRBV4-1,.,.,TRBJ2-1,TGCGCCAGCAGCCAAACGGTAGATCGCAATGAGCAGTTCTTC,CASSQTVDRNEQFF
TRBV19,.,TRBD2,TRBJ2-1,TGTGCCAGTGGTCGGGTAGCGGGCTACAATGAGCAGTTCTTC,CASGRVAGYNEQFF
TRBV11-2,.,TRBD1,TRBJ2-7,TGTGCCAGCAGCAATATCCGAGGACAGGGCAACTACGAGCAGTACTTC,CASSNIRGQGNYEQYF
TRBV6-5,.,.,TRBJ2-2,TGTGCCAGCTCAGTTTTCACCGGGGAGCTGTTTTTT,CASSVFTGELFF
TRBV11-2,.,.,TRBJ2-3,TGTGCCAGCAGCTTATTAGCCCTTCTCACAGATACGCAGTATTTT,CASSLLALLTDTQYF
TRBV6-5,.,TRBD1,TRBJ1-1,TGTGCCAGCAAGCCAGGGGGCATGAACACTGAAGCTTTCTTT,CASKPGGMNTEAFF
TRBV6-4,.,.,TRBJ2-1,TGTGCCAGCAGTGTTAGGGACAAGGGTGAGCAGTTCTTC,CASSVRDKGEQFF
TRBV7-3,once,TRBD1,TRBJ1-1,TGTGCCAGCAGCTTAAAGGGACAGGGGGGCACTGAAGCTTTCTTT,CASSLKGQGGTEAFF
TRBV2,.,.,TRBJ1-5,TGTGCCAGCAGTGACGAGATTCAGCCCCAGCATTTT,CASSDEIQPQHF
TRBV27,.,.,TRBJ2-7,TGTGCCAGCAGTCTCGGGGGAGTCTACGAGCAGTACTTC,CASSLGGVYEQYF
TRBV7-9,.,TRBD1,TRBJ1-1,TGTGCCAGCAGCTTAGGAGTGGACAGGGGCTCGAACACTGAAGCTTTCTTT,CASSLGVDRGSNTEAFF
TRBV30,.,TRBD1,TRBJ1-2,TGTGCCTACCCGACAGGGGGAGGGTATGGCTACACCTTC,CAYPTGGGYGYTF
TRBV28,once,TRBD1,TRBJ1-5,TGTGCCAGCAGTCCCCACAGGGGGCGCAGAGAGCCCCAGCATTTT,CASSPHRGRREPQHF
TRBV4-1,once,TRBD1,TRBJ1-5,TGCGCCAGCAGCCAAGATGGGACAGGGGAATATCAGCCCCAGCATTTT,CASSQDGTGEYQPQHF